Listed here are 29 T cell receptor beta chains from one sample, sequenced in a study of blood T cell repertoires in COVID-19. Sequenced by immunoSEQ multiplex PCR; TCRdb stores in-frame clones only, minus some. The sample yields under 200,000 clones, roughly 84% seen once. The material sequenced was PBMCs or T cells enriched from blood (not recorded which). The receptors come from a woman aged 50 to 60 who had recovered from COVID-19.

This clone was observed a single time. At the DNA level, this CDR3 is encoded by other sequences in the same sample as well. The rearrangement joins TRBV3-1 (or the pseudogene TRBV3-2) to TRBJ1-5; 8 bases align to TRBD1. The CDR3 covers 13 residues. The ends lost 6 bases at V and 4 bases at J; junction bases unmatched: 2. CDR1 and CDR2 from the germline V gene are LGHDT and YNNKEL (reference sequence). CDR3 loop: CASSRTGNQPQHF. CDR3 DNA: TGTGCCAGCAGTAGGACAGGGAATCAGCCCCAGCATTTT.

The rearrangement uses TRBV6-2 or TRBV6-3 and TRBJ2-3; TRBD2 aligns across 8 bases. This CDR3 is 16 amino acids long. J was trimmed by 7 bases and V by 2 bases; bases with no gene match: 11. Germline V gives CDR1 MNHEY, CDR2 SVGEGT. CDR3 protein: CASSYEAGGLLHTQYF. The CDR3 DNA sequence: TGTGCCAGCAGTTACGAGGCGGGAGGTCTACTTCATACGCAGTATTTT.

The chain uses TRBV3-1 (or the pseudogene TRBV3-2) and TRBJ1-2; possible D gene TRBD1, 6 bases. The CDR3 runs to 15 residues. V lost 4 bases and J lost 2, with 14 bases in between. The V gene's germline CDR1 is LGHDT and CDR2 YNNKEL (reference sequence). The CDR3 spells CASSRNAGVNYGYTF. CDR3 DNA sequence: TGTGCCAGCAGCCGCAATGCAGGGGTAAACTATGGCTACACCTTC.

This chain connects TRBV4-2 to TRBJ2-7; D not resolved. The ends were cut back, 1 base at V and 0 bases at J, with 4 bases in the middle. Germline assignment: CDR1 LGHNA and CDR2 YNFKEQ. This CDR3 spans 13 amino acids. The CDR3 region has the DNA TGTGCCAGCAGCCAAGCCAACTCCTACGAGCAGTACTTC. Translation gives CASSQANSYEQYF.

The chain couples TRBV15 to TRBJ2-3; D may be TRBD1 or TRBD2 (5 bases each). V lost 5 bases to trimming and J lost 2 bases, with 20 bases between them. This CDR3 comprises 17 residues. The germline CDR1 and CDR2 sequences are LNHNV and YYDKDF (reference sequence). The CDR3 DNA follows: TGTGCCACCAGCGGAGGACTCGTGGGGCCCTCCACAGATACGCAGTATTTT. It codes for CATSGGLVGPSTDTQYF.

The chain uses TRBV6-1 and TRBJ2-3; tentatively, D is TRBD1 (6 bases). Germline CDR1 MNHNS, CDR2 SASEGT. V lost 3 bases to trimming and J lost 0 bases, with 13 bases between them. This CDR3 region has 16 residues. Here the CDR3 reads CASSDRAGASTDTQYF. The CDR3 DNA sequence: TGTGCCAGCAGTGATAGGGCAGGGGCGAGCACAGATACGCAGTATTTT.

V usage is TRBV7-6 and J usage is TRBJ1-1; D is possibly TRBD1 (5 bases). The CDR3 consists of 13 residues. V was pared by 2 bases and J by 11 bases, with 15 bases between. Germline CDR1 and CDR2: SGHVS and FNYEAQ. The CDR3 DNA is TGTGCCAGCAGCTTAAAAGCAGGGTTGAAGGCTTTCTTT. Translated, it gives CASSLKAGLKAFF.

The V call is TRBV10-3, the J call TRBJ1-2, with 7 bases matching TRBD1. The CDR3 extends over 14 amino acids. J lost 4 bases, V lost 11 bases, and 13 bases had no gene match. Germline CDR1 is ENHRY and CDR2 is SYGVKD. Here the CDR3 reads CASAEAGQSYGYTF. The CDR3 DNA sequence: TGTGCCTCTGCCGAGGCGGGACAGAGCTATGGCTACACCTTC.

The CDR3 DNA reads TGCAGCGCCCTGGGACAGGGGAGAGATACGCAGTATTTT. This gives the protein CSALGQGRDTQYF. The V call is TRBV29-1, the J call TRBJ2-3, with 10 bases matching TRBD1. Per germline, CDR1 SQVTM and CDR2 ANQGSEA. This CDR3 comprises 13 residues. The V and J ends lost 7 bases and 5 bases, in that order; junction bases with no gene match: 6.

The chain combines TRBV19 with TRBJ2-2; D may be TRBD2 (6 bases). The ends were cut back, 3 bases at V and 3 bases at J, with 8 bases in the middle. This CDR3 has 14 residues. The V gene's germline CDR1 is LNHDA and CDR2 SQIVND (reference sequence). CDR3 protein: CASSITSHTGELFF. The CDR3 DNA reads TGTGCCAGTAGTATCACTAGCCACACCGGGGAGCTGTTTTTT. Based on the CDR3 plus reference TRBV19 and TRBJ2-2, the full variable domain is DGGITQSPKYLFRKEGQNVTLSCEQNLNHDAMYWYRQDPGQGLRLIYYSQIVNDFQKGDIAEGYSVSREKKESFPLTVTSAQKNPTAFYLCASSITSHTGELFFGEGSRLTVL.

CDR3 residues: CAWSAPMTGGNQPQHF. The CDR3, as DNA: TGTGCCTGGAGTGCACCGATGACAGGGGGCAATCAGCCCCAGCATTTT. The gene calls are TRBV30 and TRBJ1-5; 8 bases line up with TRBD1. J was trimmed by 2 bases and V by 1 base; bases with no gene match: 7. Germline V gene data show CDR1 as GTSNPN and CDR2 as SVGIG (reference sequence). The CDR3 loop spans 16 amino acids.

The chain links TRBV5-1 to TRBJ2-5, with TRBD1 identical over 7 bases. V lost 6 bases, J lost 3 bases, and 11 bases stayed unmatched. The germline gives CDR1 SGHRS, CDR2 YFSETQ. This CDR3 has 15 residues. Here the CDR3 reads CASTLTGNGKETQYF. DNA of the CDR3: TGCGCCAGCACCCTGACAGGGAATGGTAAAGAGACCCAGTACTTC.

The chain combines TRBV11-2 with TRBJ2-7, with 9 bases fitting TRBD1. The CDR3 loop spans 17 amino acids. V lost 5 bases and J lost 6; bases outside the gene matches: 17. Germline V lookup: CDR1 SGHAT, CDR2 FQNNGV. The chain's CDR3 is CASSLPVWSGQGSEQYF. DNA of the CDR3: TGTGCCAGCAGCCTCCCTGTTTGGTCGGGACAGGGCTCCGAGCAGTACTTC. The full variable domain, with the rest looked up from reference TRBV11-2 and TRBJ2-7, is EAGVAQSPRYKIIEKRQSVAFWCNPISGHATLYWYQQILGQGPKLLIQFQNNGVVDDSQLPKDRFSAERLKGVDSTLKIQPAKLEDSAVYLCASSLPVWSGQGSEQYFGPGTRLTVT.

This clone was counted between two and nine times. This chain uses TRBV30 with TRBJ2-3; D might be TRBD2 (5 bases). The V and J ends lost 1 base and 5 bases respectively, with 10 bases between them. The CDR3 is 13 residues long. Germline values: CDR1 GTSNPN, CDR2 SVGIG (reference sequence). The CDR3 DNA is TGTGCCTGGAGTGGAGCCACTAGAGATACGCAGTATTTT. Protein: CAWSGATRDTQYF.

The rearrangement uses TRBV7-2 and TRBJ2-7; no clear D gene. The V end lost 1 base, the J end lost 2 bases, and 9 bases lay between the germline ends. Germline CDR1 is SGHTA and CDR2 is FQGNSA. The CDR3 consists of 14 residues. CDR3 region: CASSLVRGPYEQYF. The CDR3 DNA reads as TGTGCCAGCAGCTTAGTCCGCGGCCCCTACGAGCAGTACTTC. Using reference TRBV7-2 and TRBJ2-7 for the parts outside the CDR3, the full variable domain is GAGVSQSPSNKVTEKGKDVELRCDPISGHTALYWYRQSLGQGLEFLIYFQGNSAPDKSGLPSDRFSAERTGGSVSTLTIQRTQQEDSAVYLCASSLVRGPYEQYFGPGTRLTVT.

This clone has only one observation. This probably arose from a read error, given a far larger clone one base away. J is TRBJ2-1 and V is TRBV9; D is possibly TRBD2 (5 bases). The CDR3 length is 14 residues. In germline, CDR1 is SGDLS, CDR2 YYNGEE. V lost 5 bases and J lost 0, with 9 bases in between. CDR3 loop: CASSYGSSYNEQFF. CDR3 nucleotide sequence: TGTGCCAGCAGTTATGGGAGCTCCTACAATGAGCAGTTCTTC.

This clone was detected once. V is TRBV7-6 and J is TRBJ2-7; a weak D match, TRBD1 (5 bases). This CDR3 has 15 residues. The germline CDR1 and CDR2 sequences are SGHVS and FNYEAQ. The V end lost 6 bases, the J end lost 5 bases, and 20 bases lay between the germline ends. Written as DNA, the CDR3 is TGTGCCAGCAGTTGGCCCCCCTCAGGGCTCAACGAGCAGTACTTC. It specifies CASSWPPSGLNEQYF.

The rearrangement uses TRBV27 and TRBJ1-1; the D gene is possibly TRBD1 (6 bases). V shed 1 base and J shed 1 base, with 13 bases lying between them. The germline CDR1 and CDR2 sequences are MNHEY and SMNVEV (reference sequence). This CDR3 spans 16 amino acids. CDR3 bases: TGTGCCAGCAGTTTATGGGCCGGCAGGGGGAACACTGAAGCTTTCTTT. Protein: CASSLWAGRGNTEAFF.

The chain recombines TRBV5-6 with TRBJ1-1; 7 bases line up with TRBD1. The germline gives CDR1 SGHDT, CDR2 YYEEEE. The CDR3 covers 14 residues. After removal of 3 bases from V and 0 bases from J, the junction contained 2 bases not matched to a gene. The CDR3 reads CASSWTGLNTEAFF. The CDR3 region has the DNA TGTGCCAGCAGCTGGACAGGCCTGAACACTGAAGCTTTCTTT.

This chain joins TRBV21-1 and TRBJ1-4; the D call of TRBD1 is as the table states it, not checked on the DNA. TRBV21-1 is designated a pseudogene. The CDR3 is 14 residues long. CDR3 nucleotides: TGTGCCAGCAGCCACCGGGACACCCGAGGCAAACTGTTTTTT. This gives the protein CASSHRDTRGKLFF.

This clone was picked up one time. Here the CDR3 reads CTSSQDRPGTSGLPSYEQYF. For the CDR3, the DNA is TGCACCAGCAGCCAAGACCGACCCGGGACTAGCGGTTTGCCCTCCTACGAGCAGTACTTC. The chain links TRBV1 to TRBJ2-7; whether TRBD2, the table's D call, matches the DNA was not checked. TRBV1 is deemed a pseudogene. This CDR3 contains 20 residues.

For this clone: The sample carries other DNA sequences with the same CDR3. This chain links TRBV18 with TRBJ2-3, with TRBD1 identical over 8 bases. The V and J ends lost 3 bases and 0 bases, in that order; junction bases with no gene match: 2. The CDR3 contains 15 residues. CDR1 is KGHSH and CDR2 is LQKENI in the germline V gene. The CDR3 nucleotides are TGTGCCAGCTCACCCGGACAGGGAAGCACAGATACGCAGTATTTT. Amino acid sequence: CASSPGQGSTDTQYF.

The rearrangement joins TRBV6-2 or TRBV6-3 to TRBJ2-1, with TRBD2 as a possible D gene (5 bases). Germline CDR1 and CDR2: MNHEY and SVGEGT. The CDR3 extends over 14 amino acids. Trimming took off 6 bases at V and 4 bases at J, with 13 bases between the two ends. CDR3: CASSGGGLYNEQFF. The CDR3 DNA reads as TGTGCCAGCAGCGGCGGAGGTCTTTACAATGAGCAGTTCTTC.

The rearrangement uses TRBV20-1 and TRBJ1-1; no clear D gene. The germline V and J ends were trimmed by 0 bases and 11 bases, with 10 bases remaining between them. Germline V lookup: CDR1 DFQATT, CDR2 SNEGSKA (reference sequence). The CDR3 is 11 residues long. CDR3 in DNA: TGCAGTGCTAGAGATACCCCCGCGGCTTTCTTT. This translates into CSARDTPAAFF.

This chain connects TRBV5-4 to TRBJ1-6; D possibly corresponds to TRBD1 (6 bases). Trimming removed 4 bases from V and 8 bases from J, with 13 bases in between. Germline assignment: CDR1 SGHNT and CDR2 YYREEE (reference sequence). The CDR3 is 14 residues long. The CDR3 DNA sequence: TGTGCCAGCAGCAAGGGGGTGAGCGATTCACCCCTCCACTTT. It encodes CASSKGVSDSPLHF.

J is TRBJ2-7 and V is TRBV28; 9 bases are shared with TRBD1. The trim removed 1 base at V and 3 bases at J, leaving 1 base unmatched. Germline CDR1 and CDR2: MDHEN and SYDVKM. CDR3 length equals 14 residues. The CDR3 bases are TGTGCCAGCAGTTTATTGACAGGGGGCTACGAGCAGTACTTC. Its translation is CASSLLTGGYEQYF.

The genes are TRBV27 and TRBJ2-1; 14 bases line up with TRBD2. The CDR3 sequence is 18 residues long. In germline, CDR1 is MNHEY, CDR2 SMNVEV (reference sequence). Trimming at V came to 4 bases and at J to 0 bases, leaving 5 bases not matched to a gene. The DNA of the CDR3 is TGTGCCAGCAGTTACGGACTAGCGGGAGGCTACTCCTACAATGAGCAGTTCTTC. Protein product: CASSYGLAGGYSYNEQFF.

This CDR3 is CASRGQNTGELFF. As DNA, the CDR3 is TGTGCCAGTAGGGGACAGAACACCGGGGAGCTGTTTTTT. The rearrangement links TRBV25-1 to TRBJ2-2; TRBD1 might be the D (6 bases). Per germline, CDR1 MGHDK and CDR2 SYGVNS. The CDR3 totals 13 residues. Trimming shortened V by 9 bases and J by 1 base, and 9 bases separated the two germline ends. The whole variable domain, remainder taken from reference TRBV25-1 and TRBJ2-2, is EADIYQTPRYLVIGTGKKITLECSQTMGHDKMYWYQQDPGMELHLIHYSYGVNSTEKGDLSSESTVSRIRTEHFPLTLESARPSHTSQYLCASRGQNTGELFFGEGSRLTVL.

As regards this clone: Other DNA sequences in this sample translate to the same CDR3. J is TRBJ1-3 and V is TRBV7-2; D uncertain. CDR1 SGHTA and CDR2 FQGNSA come from the germline V gene. Trimming pared 0 bases from V and 1 base from J, leaving 7 bases between. The CDR3 is 15 residues long. The CDR3 DNA reads TGTGCCAGCAGCTTAGCGACGGGATCTGGAAACACCATATATTTT. This translates into CASSLATGSGNTIYF.